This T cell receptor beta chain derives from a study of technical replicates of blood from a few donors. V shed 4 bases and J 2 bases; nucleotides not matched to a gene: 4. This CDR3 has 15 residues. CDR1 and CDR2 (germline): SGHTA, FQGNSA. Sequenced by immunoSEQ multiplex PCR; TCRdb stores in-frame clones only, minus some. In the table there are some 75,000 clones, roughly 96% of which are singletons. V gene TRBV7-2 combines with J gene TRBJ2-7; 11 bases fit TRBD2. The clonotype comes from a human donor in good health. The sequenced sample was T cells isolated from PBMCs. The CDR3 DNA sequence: TGTGCCAGCAGCTCTCCGGGACTAGCGGCCTACGAGCAGTACTTC. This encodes CASSSPGLAAYEQYF.